These 25 T cell receptor beta chains were all obtained from the same sample, sequenced in a study of T cells in tumors after PD-1 blockade. The protocol was immunoSEQ multiplex PCR, while the TCRdb copy is restricted to in-frame clones and leaves out a portion. The data show approximately 35,000 clones, with about three quarters seen just once and under 40% held by the top ten. The material sequenced was PBMCs, taken before anti-PD-1 treatment. Every receptor here comes from a human donor with basal cell carcinoma.

The chain links TRBV5-6 to TRBJ2-3; TRBD2 agrees at 7 bases. V trimming: 2 bases; J trimming: 5 bases; junction bases outside the gene matches: 11. Germline loops: CDR1 SGHDT, CDR2 YYEEEE. This CDR3 region has 16 residues. This CDR3 reads CASSLQSTSRGDTQYF. The DNA for the CDR3 is TGTGCCAGCAGCTTACAGTCGACTAGCCGTGGAGATACGCAGTATTTT.

The chain links TRBV18 to TRBJ1-1; tentatively, D is TRBD1 (5 bases). Trimming shortened V by 4 bases and J by 1 base, and 16 bases separated the two germline ends. Germline CDR1 reads KGHSH; CDR2 reads LQKENI. The CDR3 is 16 residues long. In DNA, the CDR3 is TGTGCCAGCTCACACCACGGTGGACAAGAGAACACTGAAGCTTTCTTT. This translates into CASSHHGGQENTEAFF. Based on the CDR3 plus reference TRBV18 and TRBJ1-1, the full variable domain is NAGVMQNPRHLVRRRGQEARLRCSPMKGHSHVYWYRQLPEEGLKFMVYLQKENIIDESGMPKERFSAEFPKEGPSILRIQQVVRGDSAAYFCASSHHGGQENTEAFFGQGTRLTVV.

This clone was recorded only once. The limits of the CDR3 on the DNA are not certain, so only TCRdb's listed CDR3 is given. The chain couples TRBV7-8 to TRBJ2-2; the D call in the table, TRBD2, was not verified against the DNA. In germline, CDR1 is SGHVS, CDR2 FQNEAQ. The CDR3 sequence runs 16 residues, both termini included. The CDR3 loop reads CASSAELAGVARGAVF.

This chain uses TRBV29-1 with TRBJ1-1, with D uncertain. Between the trimmed V and J ends, which lost 4 bases and 3 bases, there was a span of 6 bases. Germline lookup yields CDR1 SQVTM and CDR2 ANQGSEA. The CDR3 runs 11 residues. The CDR3 sequence: CSVVRDTEAFF. The CDR3 DNA is TGCAGCGTTGTTCGCGACACTGAAGCTTTCTTT.

This clone has a single count. The chain recombines TRBV3-1 (or the pseudogene TRBV3-2) with TRBJ2-3; TRBD1 matches at 9 bases. The CDR3 is 15 residues long. Germline CDR1 and CDR2: LGHDT and YNNKEL (reference sequence). Trimming at V came to 1 base and at J to 4 bases, leaving 3 bases not matched to a gene. The CDR3 nucleotides read TGTGCCAGCAGCCAAGGGGACAGGGAGGCAGATACGCAGTATTTT. Protein sequence: CASSQGDREADTQYF.

In its sample, this clone ranks as medium-sized. The CDR3 DNA reads as TGTGCCAGCAGTTTACGGAAGACAGGGAACACTGAAGCTTTCTTT. It codes for CASSLRKTGNTEAFF. V gene TRBV28 combines with J gene TRBJ1-1; tentative D call: TRBD1 (6 bases). This CDR3 is 15 amino acids long. Germline V gives CDR1 MDHEN, CDR2 SYDVKM. Deletions cut 2 bases from V and 1 base from J, with 11 bases between.

This rearrangement joins TRBV6-1 to TRBJ2-7; D remains ambiguous. From germline, CDR1 is MNHNS and CDR2 SASEGT. V was cut by 1 base and J by 3 bases, with 13 bases left in between. CDR3 length: 15 residues. For the CDR3, the DNA is TGTGCCAGCAGTGAAGGGGCAGTACCAAGCTACGAGCAGTACTTC. Its translation: CASSEGAVPSYEQYF.

This chain joins TRBV27 and TRBJ1-6; D unresolved. The germline gives CDR1 MNHEY, CDR2 SMNVEV (reference sequence). The V gene lost 5 bases and the J gene lost 9 bases, with 20 bases spanning the gap. The CDR3 has 16 amino acids. The chain's CDR3 is CASSTFRGGVSSPLHF. The CDR3 DNA reads TGTGCCAGCAGTACTTTCCGGGGAGGAGTGAGTTCACCCCTCCACTTT.

This chain joins TRBV6-1 and TRBJ2-3; the D is unclear. Germline lookup yields CDR1 MNHNS and CDR2 SASEGT. V was pared by 0 bases and J by 1 base, with 5 bases between. The length of the CDR3 is 14 residues. The CDR3 reads CASSEAPGTDTQYF. The CDR3 bases are TGTGCCAGCAGTGAAGCCCCAGGCACAGATACGCAGTATTTT.

This rearrangement joins TRBV6-5 to TRBJ2-7, with 7 bases lining up with TRBD2. After removal of 0 bases from V and 2 bases from J, the junction contained 7 bases not matched to a gene. Germline assignment: CDR1 MNHEY and CDR2 SVGAGI. The length of the CDR3 is 16 residues. This chain's CDR3 is CASSYSPGRRTYEQYF. The CDR3 coding sequence is TGTGCCAGCAGTTACTCTCCCGGGAGGCGGACCTACGAGCAGTACTTC.

The chain combines TRBV9 with TRBJ1-3; D remains unclear. The CDR3 consists of 15 residues. Germline CDR1 and CDR2: SGDLS and YYNGEE. Deletions cut 0 bases from V and 0 bases from J, with 7 bases between. DNA of the CDR3: TGTGCCAGCAGCGTAGACAGCCTCTCTGGAAACACCATATATTTT. Translating it yields CASSVDSLSGNTIYF.

The genes are TRBV4-3 and TRBJ1-5; the D is unclear. V lost 0 bases to trimming and J lost 4 bases, with 4 bases between them. CDR1 is LGHNA, CDR2 YSLEER, per germline. The CDR3 spans 13 residues. The CDR3 spells CASSQDSNQPQHF. DNA of the CDR3: TGCGCCAGCAGCCAAGACAGTAATCAGCCCCAGCATTTT.

The chain has TRBV5-1 and TRBJ2-3, with TRBD2 as a possible D gene (6 bases). V lost 5 bases and J 1 base, leaving 11 bases between the germline ends. Germline assignment: CDR1 SGHRS and CDR2 YFSETQ. This CDR3 spans 14 amino acids. This chain's CDR3 is CASREVAGTDTQYF. Written as DNA, the CDR3 is TGCGCCAGCAGAGAAGTAGCGGGCACAGATACGCAGTATTTT.

This clone was seen a few times. The rearrangement links TRBV7-3 to TRBJ1-4; tentatively, D is TRBD1 (5 bases). This CDR3 contains 14 residues. Germline assignment: CDR1 SGHTA and CDR2 FQGTGA. V shed 3 bases and J shed 8 bases, with 13 bases lying between them. CDR3 nucleotides: TGTGCCAGCAGCTTCCGGGACGGAGGGGAAAAACTGTTTTTT. It encodes CASSFRDGGEKLFF.

The CDR3 spells CASSRELPPYEQYF. The CDR3 DNA reads TGTGCCAGCAGTCGGGAGCTTCCACCCTACGAGCAGTACTTC. This rearrangement joins TRBV7-2 to TRBJ2-7, with D tentatively TRBD2 (6 bases). Germline CDR1 SGHTA, CDR2 FQGNSA. The ends were cut back, 6 bases at V and 2 bases at J, with 14 bases in the middle. The CDR3 consists of 14 residues.

The chain recombines TRBV11-3 with TRBJ1-1, with 7 bases matching TRBD1. Germline loops: CDR1 SGHNT, CDR2 YENEEA. CDR3 length equals 16 residues. With 5 bases clipped from V and 0 bases from J, the junction kept 9 bases outside the gene matches. CDR3 residues: CASSPLYTGVNTEAFF. In DNA, the CDR3 is TGTGCCAGCAGCCCCCTTTATACAGGGGTGAACACTGAAGCTTTCTTT.

V and J are TRBV13 and TRBJ2-3, with D unclear. The CDR3 is 13 amino acids. Trimming pared 7 bases from V and 2 bases from J, leaving 10 bases between. The germline V gene has CDR1 PRHDT and CDR2 FYEKMQ (reference sequence). The CDR3 loop is CASKGRNTDTQYF. In DNA form, the CDR3 reads TGTGCCAGCAAAGGCAGAAACACAGATACGCAGTATTTT.

Details on this clone: Sequence at one end of the junction differs from germline and may be a read error. This chain uses TRBV5-1 with TRBJ2-1; perhaps TRBD2 as D (9 bases). This CDR3 has 14 residues. Germline values: CDR1 SGHRS, CDR2 YFSETQ. CDR3 sequence reads: CARRGRGGLYEQFF. CDR3 bases: TGCGCCCGCAGGGGGCGGGGGGGCCTCTATGAGCAGTTCTTC.

The chain has TRBV18 and TRBJ2-3; D unresolved. Germline V gene sequence: CDR1 KGHSH, CDR2 LQKENI. The germline V and J ends were trimmed by 3 bases and 6 bases, with 16 bases remaining between them. The CDR3 loop spans 15 amino acids. CDR3 bases: TGTGCCAGCTCACCCGGCGGTCCCGGATCGGATACGCAGTATTTT. Protein product: CASSPGGPGSDTQYF.

V and J are TRBV2 and TRBJ1-4; D call uncertain. Looked up from germline, CDR1 is SNHLY and CDR2 is FYNNEI. V dropped 2 bases and J dropped 3 bases, with 10 bases sitting between them. CDR3 length equals 15 residues. CDR3: CASSENGLSNEKLFF. The CDR3 nucleotides read TGTGCCAGCAGTGAAAATGGGCTCTCTAATGAAAAACTGTTTTTT. Using reference TRBV2 and TRBJ1-4 for the parts outside the CDR3, the full variable domain is EPEVTQTPSHQVTQMGQEVILRCVPISNHLYFYWYRQILGQKVEFLVSFYNNEISEKSEIFDDQFSVERPDGSNFTLKIRSTKLEDSAMYFCASSENGLSNEKLFFGSGTQLSVL.

A few counts support this clone. The V and J genes are TRBV7-8 and TRBJ1-5; a weak D match, TRBD1 (6 bases). From germline, CDR1 is SGHVS and CDR2 FQNEAQ. The CDR3 contains 15 residues. Trimming shortened V by 4 bases and J by 6 bases, and 16 bases separated the two germline ends. CDR3 sequence: CASSSVGGTIQPQHF. The CDR3 DNA follows: TGTGCCAGCAGCTCGGTTGGGGGCACGATTCAGCCCCAGCATTTT.

This CDR3 reads CASSSYSDNVLTF. CDR3 sequence (DNA): TGTGCCAGCAGCTCCTATAGCGACAACGTCCTGACTTTC. The rearrangement joins TRBV7-2 to TRBJ2-6; TRBD2 is a possible D gene (5 bases). CDR1 SGHTA and CDR2 FQGNSA come from the germline V gene. With 4 bases removed from V and 9 bases from J, the gap between germline ends came to 10 bases. There are 13 residues in the CDR3.

The CDR3 DNA is TGTGCCAGCAGCAGAGACAACCAAGAGACCCAGTACTTC. Protein sequence: CASSRDNQETQYF. V is TRBV7-3 and J is TRBJ2-5; unclear D gene. The V end lost 5 bases, the J end lost 0 bases, and 7 bases lay between the germline ends. Germline V gene lookup returns CDR1 SGHTA and CDR2 FQGTGA. The CDR3 is 13 residues long.

The chain has TRBV6-5 and TRBJ1-2; 9 bases map to TRBD1. The trim removed 5 bases at V and 0 bases at J, leaving 4 bases unmatched. This CDR3 is 15 amino acids long. Per germline, CDR1 MNHEY and CDR2 SVGAGI. CDR3 in DNA: TGTGCCAGCAGTATCCGACAGGGGGCTAACTATGGCTACACCTTC. It translates to CASSIRQGANYGYTF.

This chain connects TRBV16 to TRBJ1-5; maybe TRBD1 (5 bases). Per germline, CDR1 KGHSY and CDR2 FQNENV. CDR3 size: 16 residues. Trimming left V 6 bases short and J 2 bases short, with 17 bases between. CDR3 nucleotide sequence: TGTGCCAGCAGAGAAAGGGACGGCGGCCGCAATCAGCCCCAGCATTTT. Amino acid sequence: CASRERDGGRNQPQHF.